This record covers a single TCR beta chain. The ends were cut back, 1 base at V and 0 bases at J, with 7 bases in the middle. Per the germline V gene, CDR1 is SGHRS and CDR2 is YFSETQ. The CDR3 sequence is 14 residues long. This entry belongs to a study of blood T cell repertoires in COVID-19. Measured with immunoSEQ multiplex PCR; TCRdb has only the in-frame clones, and not every one. Among roughly 380,000 clones listed, roughly 89% were seen once. Sequencing was carried out using peripheral blood. The V call is TRBV5-1, the J call TRBJ1-1; D call uncertain. The sequence was collected from a woman aged 55-70 years with COVID-19, enrolled during active disease. The CDR3 loop reads CASSLQAMNTEAFF. CDR3 sequence (DNA): TGCGCCAGCAGCTTGCAGGCTATGAACACTGAAGCTTTCTTT. The full variable domain, its missing parts supplied by reference TRBV5-1 and TRBJ1-1, is KAGVTQTPRYLIKTRGQQVTLSCSPISGHRSVSWYQQTPGQGLQFLFEYFSETQRNKGNFPGRFSGRQFSNSRSEMNVSTLELGDSALYLCASSLQAMNTEAFFGQGTRLTVV.